This is a list of T cell receptor beta chains from one sample in a study of shared clonotypes between healthy human individuals. This table comes from immunoSEQ multiplex PCR, and its TCRdb copy is limited to in-frame clones, with some not included. Of some 2,000,000 clones listed, about 95% were seen once; the top ten hold 0.9% to 1.3%. The sequenced material came from naive CD8+ T cells sorted from blood. These TCRs come from a man aged 18 to 30 in good health. CDR3s include the opening cysteine and the closing phenylalanine or tryptophan. The D gene is left open where the match is weak. Rows give clone size only sometimes, using once, few, many, or a class for an expanded clone.

TRBJ2-5 few TRBV11-2 - TGTGCCAGCAGCTTAGATGAGACCCAGTACTTC CASSLDETQYF
TRBJ2-5 - TRBV4-1 - TGCGCCAGCAGCCAAGTGGGCCAAGAGACCCAGTACTTC CASSQVGQETQYF
TRBJ2-1 - TRBV4-3 TRBD2 TGCGCCAGCAGCCAAGATTTGTTCGCGGGAGAAGCCAATGAGCAGTTCTTC CASSQDLFAGEANEQFF
TRBJ2-7 - TRBV29-1 TRBD2 TGCAGCGTTGAAGGGAGTAGCGGGGGGGAGTCCTACGAGCAGTACTTC CSVEGSSGGESYEQYF
TRBJ1-3 - TRBV4-2 - TGTGCCAGCAGCCAAGATGGGGGAGAAGGAAACACCATATATTTT CASSQDGGEGNTIYF
TRBJ2-2 - TRBV4-1 TRBD1 TGCGCCAGCAGCCCACCGGGACAGATAAACACCGGGGAGCTGTTTTTT CASSPPGQINTGELFF
TRBJ2-7 once TRBV7-8 TRBD1 TGTGCCAGCAGCTCCCTCGGACAGGGATTCTCCTACGAGCAGTACTTC CASSSLGQGFSYEQYF
TRBJ2-2 - TRBV28 TRBD2 TGTGCCAGCAGTCTTGGACTAGCGGGAACCGGGGAGCTGTTTTTT CASSLGLAGTGELFF
TRBJ1-2 - TRBV30 - TGTGCCTGGACTGGTACTAACTATGGCTACACCTTC CAWTGTNYGYTF
TRBJ2-7 - TRBV28 - TGTGCCAGCACCTATATCCGGGGCTACGAGCAGTACTTC CASTYIRGYEQYF
TRBJ2-7 - TRBV7-9 TRBD2 TGTGCCAGCAGCCCGATTATGGGACTAGCGGGCTACGAGCAGTACTTC CASSPIMGLAGYEQYF
TRBJ2-7 - TRBV7-9 - TGTGCCAGCAGCTTTTGGCAGGGGATGTACGAGCAGTACTTC CASSFWQGMYEQYF
TRBJ2-7 - TRBV27 - TGTGCCAGCAGTTTATCGTCGGGAACAGGGCTCTCCTACGAGCAGTACTTC CASSLSSGTGLSYEQYF
TRBJ2-7 few TRBV29-1 TRBD1 TGCAGCGTTTACCTCCGGGACAGGGCCGGCTACGAGCAGTACTTC CSVYLRDRAGYEQYF
TRBJ1-2 few TRBV19 TRBD1 TGTGCCAGTAGCACCACAGGGGAGCATGGCTACACCTTC CASSTTGEHGYTF
TRBJ2-3 - TRBV11-2 - TGTGCCAGCAGCCCGTGGAGCACAGATACGCAGTATTTT CASSPWSTDTQYF
TRBJ2-2 - TRBV5-1 TRBD1 TGCGCCAGCAGCTTGGACAGGGGGACGAACACCGGGGAGCTGTTTTTT CASSLDRGTNTGELFF
TRBJ1-2 - TRBV29-1 - TGCAGCGTTGAAGATCTAGCGGGGGGCGTAGGCTACACCTTC CSVEDLAGGVGYTF
TRBJ2-7 - TRBV5-1 - TGCGCCAGCAGCTTGGATCTAGAGTCGAGTATCTACGAGCAGTACTTC CASSLDLESSIYEQYF
TRBJ1-2 - TRBV7-9 - TGTGCCAGCAGCCCCATGCCAGCCTATGGCTACACCTTC CASSPMPAYGYTF
TRBJ1-2 - TRBV27 TRBD1 TGTGCCAGCGGGACGACAGGGACCCTTAACTATGGCTACACCTTC CASGTTGTLNYGYTF
TRBJ1-2 - TRBV30 - TGTGCCTGGAGTTGGGAAGAGTTAAACTATGGCTACACCTTC CAWSWEELNYGYTF
TRBJ2-3 - TRBV6-1 TRBD1 TGTGCCAGCAGTCCGACAGGGCCCGATGCGCAGTATTTT CASSPTGPDAQYF
TRBJ2-1 once TRBV27 - TGTGCCAGCAGATACGATGGGGGGGCCTTTATTTACAATGAGCAGTTCTTC CASRYDGGAFIYNEQFF
TRBJ2-3 once TRBV7-2 - TGTGCCAGCAGCTCCCCTCTAATGGGAGGCTTCACAGATACGCAGTATTTT CASSSPLMGGFTDTQYF
TRBJ2-7 - TRBV2 - TGTGCCAGCAGTGAAGGGGGCCCCTACGAGCAGTACTTC CASSEGGPYEQYF
TRBJ2-3 - TRBV27 TRBD1 TGTGCCAGCAGTTCCCTCGCGACAGGGTCCATTTACACAGATACGCAGTATTTT CASSSLATGSIYTDTQYF
TRBJ2-5 - TRBV27 TRBD2 TGTGCCAGCACCCCGACTAGCGGGATGCGTGAGACCCAGTACTTC CASTPTSGMRETQYF
TRBJ2-1 - TRBV7-3 - TGTGCCAGCAGCCCACTCTTGGGCTTAGACAATGAGCAGTTCTTC CASSPLLGLDNEQFF
TRBJ2-1 - TRBV4-1 TRBD2 TGCGCCAGCAGCCAGATCGCGGCGGGAGCTGAGCAGTTCTTC CASSQIAAGAEQFF
TRBJ1-5 - TRBV19 - TGTGCCAGATATAGCAATCAGCCCCAGCATTTT CARYSNQPQHF
TRBJ2-5 once TRBV10-2 - TGCGCCAGCAGTCACGTGGGGCCCGAGACCCAGTACTTC CASSHVGPETQYF
TRBJ2-2 - TRBV7-6 TRBD2 TGTGCCAGCAGTTCAGGGACTAGCGGGAGAAGAACCGGGGAGCTGTTTTTT CASSSGTSGRRTGELFF
TRBJ2-7 - TRBV7-8 TRBD1 TGTGCCAGCAGCTTGCCGGGACAGGGGGCGCGGGAGCAGTACTTC CASSLPGQGAREQYF
TRBJ1-2 few TRBV30 TRBD1 TGTGCCTGGAGTGAAGGGACAGGGAATGGCTACACCTTC CAWSEGTGNGYTF
TRBJ2-3 - TRBV6-6 TRBD2 TGTGCCAGCAGTCCAGCGGGAGCTGCGGATACGCAGTATTTT CASSPAGAADTQYF
TRBJ2-7 - TRBV5-6 - TGTGCCAGCGGCAGCTACGAGCAGTACTTC CASGSYEQYF
TRBJ1-2 - TRBV6-1 - TGTGCCAGCAGTGAAGTTTTGGAGTCAGCTAACTATGGCTACACCTTC CASSEVLESANYGYTF
TRBJ2-1 - TRBV2 TRBD2 TGTGCCAGCAAACTAGCGGGAGTTTCCTACAATGAGCAGTTCTTC CASKLAGVSYNEQFF
TRBJ2-1 - TRBV7-8 - TGTGCCAGCAGTCAAGACCCCGTCACGGAGTTCTTC CASSQDPVTEFF
TRBJ1-6 - TRBV10-3 TRBD1 TGTGCCACTTGGACAGGGGCTTTAAATTCACCCCTCCACTTT CATWTGALNSPLHF
TRBJ2-3 - TRBV27 TRBD2 TGTGCCAGCAGTCTAGCGGGGGGGCCGGGTACGCAGTATTTT CASSLAGGPGTQYF
TRBJ2-7 - TRBV5-1 - TGCGCCAGCAGCTTGGAAGACGGGGGCGAGCTGTACTTC CASSLEDGGELYF
TRBJ2-7 - TRBV4-3 - TGCGCCAGCAGCCAAGACCTGGAGGGAGAACCCTACGAGCAGTACTTC CASSQDLEGEPYEQYF
TRBJ2-5 - TRBV2 TRBD2 TGTGCCAGCGGGGGGGACTCCCAAGAGACCCAGTACTTC CASGGDSQETQYF
TRBJ1-6 - TRBV30 - TGTGCCTGGACCCTTGCTACAGGCGGTTCACCCCTCCACTTT CAWTLATGGSPLHF
TRBJ2-7 - TRBV5-6 TRBD2 TGTGCCAGCAGCTTAGGGTCTAGCGGGAGTTTGTACGAGCAGTACTTC CASSLGSSGSLYEQYF
TRBJ2-3 - TRBV4-3 - TGCGCCAGCAGCCAAGATGGTGCGGGGTCCACAGATACGCAGTATTTT CASSQDGAGSTDTQYF
TRBJ2-7 - TRBV7-9 TRBD1 TGTGCCAGCAGCTCCTCGACAGGGATCAACGAGCAGTGCTTC CASSSSTGINEQCF
TRBJ1-1 - TRBV7-2 TRBD1 TGTGCCAGCAGCGCGACAGGGGGTACTGAAGCTTTCTTT CASSATGGTEAFF
TRBJ1-4 - TRBV19 - TGTGCCAGTAGTATGGCGGGGGAAGGAACTAATGAAAAACTGTTTTTT CASSMAGEGTNEKLFF
TRBJ1-6 - TRBV2 - TGTGCCAGCAGTGAGTCGAGGGACTCCTATAATTCACCCCTCCACTTT CASSESRDSYNSPLHF
TRBJ2-3 - TRBV13 - TGTGCCAGCAGCTTAGGAGTAGGGGACACAGATACGCAGTATTTT CASSLGVGDTDTQYF
TRBJ2-1 - TRBV4-1 TRBD1 TGCGCCAGCAGCCAAGTTCCGGGACAGGGCTACAATGAGCAGTTCTTC CASSQVPGQGYNEQFF
TRBJ1-1 - TRBV5-6 TRBD1 TGTGCCAGCAGCGAGACAGGGGGCCCCCCTGAAGCTTTCTTT CASSETGGPPEAFF